Within the sample, the clone carrying this T cell receptor (beta chain) is medium-sized. The antigen is unknown. The data were taken from a study of T and B cells in COVID-19 patients. Study background: Recovered patients mostly had mild to moderate COVID-19 managed as outpatients.

The V gene lost 6 bases and the J gene lost 6 bases, with 15 bases spanning the gap. This CDR3 contains 13 residues. Germline CDR1 and CDR2: MNHEY and SVGAGI. Blood genomic DNA input for TRB amplification was 250-500 ng. Multiplex PCR with BIOMED2 TRB-A/B primer pools amplified TRB rearrangements. TCRdb re-derived calls from the multiplex PCR reads in MiXCR, one entry per CDR3 protein. The top ten clones hold about 20% of a sample with almost 6,000 distinct CDR3 sequences, 25% to 30% of them seen once. Study results and limitations: Highly clonal in active COVID-19, TRB repertoires exceeded healthy-donor diversity and richness at recovery. Exclusive to the recovered cohort were roughly 2,000 TCR clusters, around 30 of them with low generation probability. Symptomatic-phase blood samples from mildly ill patients and early samples from severe cases were scarce.

The chain couples TRBV6-5 to TRBJ2-7, with D possibly being TRBD1 (6 bases). Sample: blood. The clonotype was recovered from a human donor with active COVID-19. The CDR3 DNA is TGTGCCAGCAGCCACCCCATGGACAGCGAGCAGTACTTC. Translated: CASSHPMDSEQYF.